These T cell receptor beta chains were read from a single sample in a study of blood T cell repertoires in COVID-19. The repertoire was sequenced with immunoSEQ multiplex PCR; TCRdb's copy has only in-frame clones and lacks some. The sample includes 450,000 to 500,000 clones, 80% to 90% seen only once; the top ten take 3.2%. Sequenced input: peripheral blood. Receptors were obtained from a human donor in a cohort sampled during active COVID-19. CDR3s include the opening cysteine and the closing phenylalanine or tryptophan. D genes are given only for firm matches. Clone sizes are given selectively: once, few, many, or a class where the clone is expanded.

abundance: NA
j_gene: TRBJ2-3
v_gene: TRBV4-1
d_gene: NA
CDR3nt: TGCGCCAGCAGCCAAGATAGGAGACAGACCACAGATACGCAGTATTTT
CDR3aa: CASSQDRRQTTDTQYF

abundance: NA
j_gene: TRBJ2-2
v_gene: TRBV5-1
d_gene: NA
CDR3nt: TGCGCCAGCAGCCGGGCGGGGTTATCGAACACCGGGGAGCTGTTTTTT
CDR3aa: CASSRAGLSNTGELFF

abundance: NA
j_gene: TRBJ2-1
v_gene: TRBV9
d_gene: NA
CDR3nt: TGTGCCTCCCGGGGTTACAATGAGCAGTTCTTC
CDR3aa: CASRGYNEQFF

abundance: few
j_gene: TRBJ1-1
v_gene: TRBV12-3/TRBV12-4
d_gene: NA
CDR3nt: TGTGCCAGCAGTTTCGACAGCGGGGAAGCTTTCTTT
CDR3aa: CASSFDSGEAFF

abundance: NA
j_gene: TRBJ2-2
v_gene: TRBV3-1/TRBV3-2
d_gene: TRBD1
CDR3nt: TGTGCCAGCAGCCACCGGGACAGGGGGACCGGGGAGCTGTTTTTT
CDR3aa: CASSHRDRGTGELFF

abundance: NA
j_gene: TRBJ1-2
v_gene: TRBV7-8
d_gene: TRBD1
CDR3nt: TGTGCCAGCAGCTTACCCGGGGGACAGGGGGATTATGGCTACACCTTC
CDR3aa: CASSLPGGQGDYGYTF

abundance: few
j_gene: TRBJ2-1
v_gene: TRBV7-3
d_gene: TRBD2
CDR3nt: TGTGCCAGCAGCTACTCCGGGACTAGCGGACACAATGAGCAGTTCTTC
CDR3aa: CASSYSGTSGHNEQFF

abundance: NA
j_gene: TRBJ2-1
v_gene: TRBV19
d_gene: TRBD1
CDR3nt: TGTGCCAGCCAACCAGTCCAGGGGGCGGGGGAGCAGTTCTTC
CDR3aa: CASQPVQGAGEQFF

abundance: NA
j_gene: TRBJ1-4
v_gene: TRBV7-9
d_gene: NA
CDR3nt: TGTGCCAGCAGCCACGTACAGGCCGATGAAAAACTGTTTTTT
CDR3aa: CASSHVQADEKLFF

abundance: NA
j_gene: TRBJ1-1
v_gene: TRBV19
d_gene: NA
CDR3nt: TGTGCCAGTAGTCCTCTCCTGAACACTGAAGCTTTCTTT
CDR3aa: CASSPLLNTEAFF

abundance: NA
j_gene: TRBJ2-5
v_gene: TRBV19
d_gene: NA
CDR3nt: TGTGCCAGTAGTGAGGGTTCTTACCAAGAGACCCAGTACTTC
CDR3aa: CASSEGSYQETQYF

abundance: NA
j_gene: TRBJ2-4
v_gene: TRBV28
d_gene: NA
CDR3nt: TGTGCCAGCAGTTTACCGGGGATTATAGCCAAAAACATTCAGTACTTC
CDR3aa: CASSLPGIIAKNIQYF

abundance: few
j_gene: TRBJ1-5
v_gene: TRBV27
d_gene: NA
CDR3nt: TGTGCCAGCAGGTTGACAGAGAATCAGCCCCAGCATTTT
CDR3aa: CASRLTENQPQHF

abundance: NA
j_gene: TRBJ1-2
v_gene: TRBV3-1/TRBV3-2
d_gene: NA
CDR3nt: TGTGCCAGCAGCCCACGGGGGAACATGGGCTATGGCTACACCTTC
CDR3aa: CASSPRGNMGYGYTF

abundance: NA
j_gene: TRBJ2-3
v_gene: TRBV4-1
d_gene: TRBD2
CDR3nt: TGCGCCAGCAGCCACCTTAGACTAGCGGGAGGCCCCACAGATACGCAGTATTTT
CDR3aa: CASSHLRLAGGPTDTQYF

abundance: once
j_gene: TRBJ1-5
v_gene: TRBV6-4
d_gene: NA
CDR3nt: TGTGCCAGCAGTGAAGACAGCAGGAGGGGTCAGCCCCAGCATTTT
CDR3aa: CASSEDSRRGQPQHF

abundance: NA
j_gene: TRBJ1-3
v_gene: TRBV14
d_gene: NA
CDR3nt: TGTGCCAGCAGCCAAGATTACGGGAGTTGGGACACCATATATTTT
CDR3aa: CASSQDYGSWDTIYF

abundance: NA
j_gene: TRBJ2-1
v_gene: TRBV7-3
d_gene: NA
CDR3nt: TGTGCCAGCAGCTTAAGGTGGGAGAGCGCCTCCTACAATGAGCAGTTCTTC
CDR3aa: CASSLRWESASYNEQFF

abundance: NA
j_gene: TRBJ1-2
v_gene: TRBV3-1/TRBV3-2
d_gene: NA
CDR3nt: TGTGCCAGCAGTCTACGATCGGGAGAGGAGGGCTACACCTTC
CDR3aa: CASSLRSGEEGYTF

abundance: NA
j_gene: TRBJ1-5
v_gene: TRBV27
d_gene: TRBD1
CDR3nt: TGTGCCAGCAGCCCACTCGGACAGGGAGAAGGTCAGCCCCAGCATTTT
CDR3aa: CASSPLGQGEGQPQHF

abundance: NA
j_gene: TRBJ2-2
v_gene: TRBV28
d_gene: NA
CDR3nt: TGTGCCAGCACCATTGGAACAGGGATCACCGGGGAGCTGTTTTTT
CDR3aa: CASTIGTGITGELFF

abundance: NA
j_gene: TRBJ1-6
v_gene: TRBV6-5
d_gene: NA
CDR3nt: TGTGCCAGCGGAGACAGACCCCTCCACTTT
CDR3aa: CASGDRPLHF

abundance: NA
j_gene: TRBJ1-2
v_gene: TRBV19
d_gene: TRBD1
CDR3nt: TGTGCCAGTAGATTGACAGGGGTGAAAGCTAACTATGGCTACACCTTC
CDR3aa: CASRLTGVKANYGYTF

abundance: many
j_gene: TRBJ1-6
v_gene: TRBV4-3
d_gene: NA
CDR3nt: TGCGCCAGCAGCCAAGATCTCCGGGGGGGGAAAAATTCACCCCTCCACTTT
CDR3aa: CASSQDLRGGKNSPLHF

abundance: NA
j_gene: TRBJ1-2
v_gene: TRBV2
d_gene: TRBD1
CDR3nt: TGTGCCAGCAGGGTGACAGGGAGAGATGGCTACACCTTC
CDR3aa: CASRVTGRDGYTF

abundance: once
j_gene: TRBJ2-3
v_gene: TRBV9
d_gene: NA
CDR3nt: TGTGCCAGCAGCCAAGGCGGGGTACCCCCAGATACGCAGTATTTT
CDR3aa: CASSQGGVPPDTQYF

abundance: many
j_gene: TRBJ1-1
v_gene: TRBV19
d_gene: TRBD1
CDR3nt: TGTGCCAGTAGCAGTACAGGGGACACTGAAGCTTTCTTT
CDR3aa: CASSSTGDTEAFF

abundance: NA
j_gene: TRBJ1-1
v_gene: TRBV19
d_gene: TRBD1
CDR3nt: TGTGCCAGTAGTCTCCCCGGGACAGGGGGCTATTACAACACTGAAGCTTTCTTT
CDR3aa: CASSLPGTGGYYNTEAFF

abundance: NA
j_gene: TRBJ1-1
v_gene: TRBV5-1
d_gene: NA
CDR3nt: TGCGCCAGCAGCTTTAACCAGGGCAACACTGAAGCTTTCTTT
CDR3aa: CASSFNQGNTEAFF

abundance: NA
j_gene: TRBJ2-5
v_gene: TRBV6-4
d_gene: TRBD2
CDR3nt: TGTGCCAGCAGTCCAGGACTAGCGGGGCAGGAGACCCAGTACTTC
CDR3aa: CASSPGLAGQETQYF

abundance: NA
j_gene: TRBJ2-7
v_gene: TRBV6-2/TRBV6-3
d_gene: TRBD1
CDR3nt: TGTGCCAGCAGCTCCGGGACAGGGGGTTTCCCATTCTCCTACGAGCAGTACTTC
CDR3aa: CASSSGTGGFPFSYEQYF

abundance: once
j_gene: TRBJ2-1
v_gene: TRBV9
d_gene: TRBD2
CDR3nt: TGTGCCAGCACCCTCGGGCCAGCGGGAGATTCACGCGAGCAGTTCTTC
CDR3aa: CASTLGPAGDSREQFF

abundance: NA
j_gene: TRBJ1-3
v_gene: TRBV21-1
d_gene: NA
CDR3nt: TGTGCCAGCAGCGCCCATCTAGTCTCTGGAAACACCATATATTTT
CDR3aa: CASSAHLVSGNTIYF

abundance: NA
j_gene: TRBJ1-2
v_gene: TRBV7-2
d_gene: TRBD1
CDR3nt: TGTGCCAGCAGCTTAGGAGGTTTAGACAGGGTCTTTGGCTACACCTTC
CDR3aa: CASSLGGLDRVFGYTF

abundance: NA
j_gene: TRBJ2-2
v_gene: TRBV19
d_gene: TRBD2
CDR3nt: TGTGCCAGTAGTATTGGCCGATGGGGGGGAAAGGGCGGGGAGCTGTTTTTT
CDR3aa: CASSIGRWGGKGGELFF

abundance: NA
j_gene: TRBJ1-5
v_gene: TRBV4-1
d_gene: NA
CDR3nt: TGCGCCAGCACTTTGGGGGGGGCTAGGGGCAATCAGCCCCAGCATTTT
CDR3aa: CASTLGGARGNQPQHF

abundance: few
j_gene: TRBJ1-2
v_gene: TRBV5-1
d_gene: NA
CDR3nt: TGCGCCAGCAGCCCAGGGTTGAACTATGGCTACACCTTC
CDR3aa: CASSPGLNYGYTF

abundance: NA
j_gene: TRBJ1-2
v_gene: TRBV7-6
d_gene: TRBD1
CDR3nt: TGTGCCAGCAGCTTAGCCTCCGGACAGGGCCACACCTTC
CDR3aa: CASSLASGQGHTF

abundance: NA
j_gene: TRBJ2-7
v_gene: TRBV4-1
d_gene: TRBD2
CDR3nt: TGCGCCAGCAGCCAAGGAGCGGGAGGTACCTACGAGCAGTACTTC
CDR3aa: CASSQGAGGTYEQYF

abundance: NA
j_gene: TRBJ1-2
v_gene: TRBV5-6
d_gene: TRBD1
CDR3nt: TGTGCCAGCAGCTCAACCCCGACAGGGAAGTTTTTCTACACCTTC
CDR3aa: CASSSTPTGKFFYTF

abundance: NA
j_gene: TRBJ2-7
v_gene: TRBV30
d_gene: TRBD2
CDR3nt: TGTGCCTGGGTGGGACTAGTCCCCTACGAGCAGTACTTC
CDR3aa: CAWVGLVPYEQYF

abundance: NA
j_gene: TRBJ1-1
v_gene: TRBV7-9
d_gene: NA
CDR3nt: TGTGCCAGCAGCTCCCTTATGAACACTGAAGCTTTCTTT
CDR3aa: CASSSLMNTEAFF

abundance: once
j_gene: TRBJ2-2
v_gene: TRBV6-5
d_gene: TRBD1
CDR3nt: TGTGCCAGCAGTTCGGACAGGGTATACGCCGGGGAGCTGTTTTTT
CDR3aa: CASSSDRVYAGELFF

abundance: NA
j_gene: TRBJ1-2
v_gene: TRBV7-3
d_gene: TRBD1
CDR3nt: TGTGCCAGCAGCTTAACTAGCGGTGGGACAGGGGGAACGGGTGGCTACACCTTC
CDR3aa: CASSLTSGGTGGTGGYTF

abundance: NA
j_gene: TRBJ2-7
v_gene: TRBV6-5
d_gene: NA
CDR3nt: TGTGCCAGCAACCCCCTCGGGGCCTACGAGCAGTACTTC
CDR3aa: CASNPLGAYEQYF

abundance: NA
j_gene: TRBJ1-5
v_gene: TRBV18
d_gene: NA
CDR3nt: TGTGCCAGCTCAGCGGGGAGGGCAGGAAATCAGCCCCAGCATTTT
CDR3aa: CASSAGRAGNQPQHF

abundance: once
j_gene: TRBJ2-7
v_gene: TRBV30
d_gene: TRBD1
CDR3nt: TGTGCCTGGAGTTTGGACAGGGGGAGTTCCTACGAGCAGTACTTC
CDR3aa: CAWSLDRGSSYEQYF

abundance: few
j_gene: TRBJ1-6
v_gene: TRBV27
d_gene: TRBD1
CDR3nt: TGTGCCAGCAGTTTCCGGGGACAGGGGGCTTCACCCCTCCACTTT
CDR3aa: CASSFRGQGASPLHF

abundance: NA
j_gene: TRBJ2-6
v_gene: TRBV7-3
d_gene: TRBD2
CDR3nt: TGTGCCAGCAGCTTAAGGCCAGCGGGAGTATCTGGGGCCAACGTCCTGACTTTC
CDR3aa: CASSLRPAGVSGANVLTF

abundance: NA
j_gene: TRBJ2-2
v_gene: TRBV28
d_gene: NA
CDR3nt: TGTGCCAGCAGTTTAACTAGCCTCACGCACACCGGGGAGCTGTTTTTT
CDR3aa: CASSLTSLTHTGELFF

abundance: once
j_gene: TRBJ1-1
v_gene: TRBV14
d_gene: NA
CDR3nt: TGTGCCAGCAGCCAAGGGGCCAGGGTGGAAGCTTTCTTT
CDR3aa: CASSQGARVEAFF

abundance: NA
j_gene: TRBJ1-2
v_gene: TRBV28
d_gene: NA
CDR3nt: TGTGCCAGCAGTGTGCGACGGATAGGCGGGGGCGGCTACACCTTC
CDR3aa: CASSVRRIGGGGYTF

abundance: NA
j_gene: TRBJ2-2
v_gene: TRBV30
d_gene: TRBD2
CDR3nt: TGTGCCTCCTTGGGACTAGCGGGAGTCGACACCGGGGAGCTGTTTTTT
CDR3aa: CASLGLAGVDTGELFF

abundance: NA
j_gene: TRBJ2-3
v_gene: TRBV5-4
d_gene: TRBD2
CDR3nt: TGTGCCAGCAGCCCGGGAGGGTCCGCGGACCATACGCAGTATTTT
CDR3aa: CASSPGGSADHTQYF

abundance: NA
j_gene: TRBJ2-6
v_gene: TRBV2
d_gene: NA
CDR3nt: TGTGCCAGCAGTGAACAGGTTGCGGGGGCCAACGTCCTGACTTTC
CDR3aa: CASSEQVAGANVLTF